This T cell receptor beta chain is from a study of cytomegalovirus exposure and HLA in healthy donors (dated by TCRdb to between 2016 and 2019). Context from the whole study: An earlier analysis of 587 of the donors reported around 280 Gb of sequence data and around 110 million unique TCR beta sequences obtained from around 190 million T cells. An early release covering roughly 600 HLA-typed donors comprised around 300 gigabases of sequencing data and tens of millions of unique TCR sequences. Of the roughly 400 genotyped donors, approximately 83% fell in the genetic ancestry cluster associated with self-reported Caucasian donors. The aim of the study was to test whether cataloging public T cell receptors could identify signatures of past pathogen exposure. Using immunosequencing, the study profiled T cell repertoires from fewer than 700 subjects and related those repertoires to cytomegalovirus serostatus. Along with the approximately 670-subject first cohort, a separate validation cohort of over a hundred different subjects was used. High-throughput TCR immunosequencing, statistical association of individual TCRs with disease status, and machine learning were combined to predict cytomegalovirus infection status. To study patterns of TCR occurrence, a later analysis re-analyzed previously published TCR beta repertoires from 650 to 750 donors and added high-resolution HLA genotyping. The later analysis used no new phenotypic data to find candidate immune exposures, relying instead on TCR beta sequences and their occurrence across donors. An earlier analysis of 587 of the donors applied high-throughput TCR beta sequencing to assess whether each TCR beta V gene segment acted as functional or pseudogenic. Donor age, sex, ethnicity and CMV serostatus were collected together with the repertoire data. A later genetic analysis took genome-wide SNP genotypes for about 65% of the roughly 670 donors and used that subset as a discovery cohort. All discovery cohort repertoires had been generated on a single sequencing platform. HLA typing included class I and class II loci at four-digit resolution. The number of donors typed differed by locus, with 629-630 for A, B, C, DRB1 and DQB1, around 560 for DQA1, 606 for DPA1, and 400 to 490 for DPB1. Four or five DR-DQ haplotypes were handled as single units for association and clustering, since linkage in the cohort was strong. Among 398 genotyped donors of the cohort, an average of approximately 230,000 unique TCR beta nucleotide sequences were sequenced per donor, roughly 18% of them non-productive.

About this clone itself: Its binding antigen is unknown. Base qualities are not provided; no much larger clone lies one nucleotide away.

Library preparation was by the immunoSEQ multiplex PCR assay. For the multiplex PCR, a mixture combining 60 forward primers for TCR Vbeta segments and 13 reverse primers for TCR Jbeta segments was used. The CDR3 region of rearranged TCR beta genes was amplified from genomic DNA by a multiplex PCR assay. The amplified TCR beta libraries were sequenced on the Illumina HiSeq System as 87-base-pair reads. Per the original workflow: A later analysis tallied around 82 million unique TCR beta chains across the 666 repertoires, and approximately 12 million of those chains were shared by two or more donors. Raw reads were error-corrected and collapsed into unique sequences by a nearest-neighbor algorithm in which closely related sequences were merged to remove PCR and sequencing errors. CDR3 sequences were aligned to IMGT reference sequences to assign V, D and J gene segments. For a sequence to be retained, a match of at least six nucleotides was required to both a V gene segment and a J gene segment. A rearrangement counted as productive if the CDR3 had no stop codons and remained in frame with V and J, and every other rearrangement counted as non-productive. CDR3 was defined according to IMGT convention as the region running from the second conserved V-encoded cysteine to the conserved J-encoded phenylalanine. In an earlier analysis of approximately 500 of the donors, sequences lacking an unambiguous match to a single V gene segment were excluded. An earlier analysis of 587 of the donors called V segments functional above 56.7% productive rearrangements and segregating when the between-donor standard deviation exceeded 5%. A statistical classification framework was built for diagnosing cytomegalovirus status from the catalog of TCR beta chain sequences. In a later analysis, TCR nucleotide sequences were compared against IMGT/GENE-DB human TR gene sequences so that V and J genes could be assigned. Using the TCRdist pipeline, a later analysis assigned CDR3 sequences along with most-parsimonious VDJ recombination scenarios. In a later analysis, every TCR beta chain was defined by the combination of its CDR3 amino acid sequence and its V-gene family, and reads without a unique V-gene family were dropped. As a way to deal with suspected cross-contamination and a sequencing artifact, a later analysis dropped approximately 590 nucleotide sequences that were highly shared and had low generation probability. For each public chain, a later analysis derived a clonal expansion index from normalized ranks of inferred template counts within each repertoire. In a later analysis, generation probabilities were computed using a VDJ recombination model fitted to out-of-frame rearrangements, and the results were checked against IGoR. In a later analysis, hypergeometric tests were used to score TCR-TCR, TCR-HLA and TCR-CMV co-occurrence, with a repertoire-size bias correction applied to TCR pairs. To estimate false discovery rates, a later analysis permuted the HLA or CMV assignments 20 times. A later analysis grouped co-occurring TCRs with DBSCAN, adding TCRdist sequence similarity when clustering within HLA-allele-positive subsets. Co-occurrence clustering excluded repertoires with fewer than 30,000 or more than 120,000 public chains, plus five with anomalous nucleotide sharing. Drawn from immuneACCESS, this table holds only the in-frame rearrangements with V and J called that TCRdb kept. Clones are partly lost; checked studies trace under half to an unresolved V gene and leave the rest unexplained. The V and J calls and clone size come from that table; D and trimming were worked out from the DNA. Present in this sample are 75,000 to 100,000 clones, around four fifths of which were seen just once. 7.3% of the sample belongs to the ten largest clones.

CDR3 length: 14 amino acids, cysteine to phenylalanine. Kept here is only the CDR3 DNA, which spans 42 bases and is read in frame from base 1. The CDR1 and CDR2 encoded by the germline V gene (reference sequence) are WNHNN and SYGVQD. Trimmed from V: 6 bases; trimmed from J: 7 bases; junction bases lacking a gene match: 12. Study-wide conclusions, independent of this receptor: A further reported finding was that TCR beta sequences accurately predicted the HLA-A and HLA-B alleles for most subjects in the first cohort. In a later genetic analysis, a missense DCLRE1C variant was associated with V-gene and J-gene trimming of TCR beta chains, and the association was replicated in an independent cohort. Several of the top co-occurrence clusters appeared to be linked to parvovirus B19, influenza, CMV and Epstein-Barr virus, according to a later analysis. A few of the identified cytomegalovirus-associated TCR beta chains were confirmed in vitro to be specific for cytomegalovirus antigens. Compared with the roughly 720-donor mean, donors in an Asian-associated ancestry cluster had fewer N-insertions in productive TCRs, according to a later genetic analysis. In an earlier analysis of more than 500 of the donors, most TCR beta V segments appeared in productive rearrangements about 87% or about 30% of the time, broadly matching IMGT annotations. The earlier analysis of approximately 560 of the donors excluded 15 to 20 rarely observed V segments, including chromosome 9 orphons, because counts were too low. In a later analysis, the rate of TCR association differed among HLA loci, with DRB1 alleles having the most associated TCRs and HLA-C alleles having the fewest. Roughly uniform sequencing depth across donors was assumed in presence/absence analyses, although this assumption may not hold. Correlated functional status among segregating V segments might be attributable to linkage disequilibrium, but an unknown experimental factor could not be ruled out. At a false discovery rate of 0.05, a later analysis linked roughly 17,000 TCR beta sequences to specific HLA alleles. In a later analysis, HLA-associated TCR beta chains showed more clonal expansion and lower generation probabilities than non-associated chains that were equally common. Only TCR beta chains were sequenced in this cohort, and the absence of alpha or paired-chain data limited detectable features. A group of highly shared sequence variants was considered likely to be a technical artifact of the sequencing pipeline. The authors suggested that the approach could potentially be extended to other disease states and immunological phenotypes. While some public TCRs were present in many individuals, most TCR sequences turned up only very rarely across donors. The classifier was reported to diagnose cytomegalovirus status with high specificity and sensitivity in both the original cohort and the validation cohort. The study gave a list of 150 to 200 TCR beta chains associated with cytomegalovirus. Most CMV-associated TCR beta chains appeared to be HLA-restricted in a later analysis, and the HLA associations seemed to be driven largely by CMV exposure. The only immune exposure information available for the cohort was CMV serostatus. When HLA alleles, especially DR and DQ, strongly co-occurred, TCR associations were difficult to assign to individual alleles. Some IMGT-functional V segments, including TRBV6-2 and TRBV6-3, could not be distinguished by the 87-base-pair reads and were therefore excluded. Because some donors lacked HLA typing at each locus, the association tests relied only on the typed subset.

The cohort consisted of more than 650 healthy bone marrow donors. At the time of sampling, every cohort member was nominally healthy, though immune exposures that went unrecorded were likely present. The donor was CMV seronegative and was included in the group of around 320 seronegative cohort members. Each donor provided a peripheral blood sample, and peripheral blood mononuclear cells were used for TCR beta sequencing. The Qiagen DNeasy Blood Extraction Kit was used to extract genomic DNA from the blood cell samples. The rearranged segments are TRBV10-1 and TRBJ2-7, and TRBD2 aligns with 7 junction nucleotides. The sequence came from a man aged 30 to 39 in good health and CMV-seronegative. Source material: PBMCs. CDR3 region: CASREGGSDREQYF. The DNA sequence is given as TGCGCCAGCAGGGAGGGCGGGAGCGACCGGGAGCAGTACTTC.